These T cell receptor beta chains were read from a single sample in a study of T cells in Graves' hyperthyroidism and ophthalmopathy. One entry per CDR3 protein, called by TCRdb with MiXCR from the multiplex PCR reads. This table has about 420,000 distinct CDR3 sequences, about a sixth appearing once. The sequencing input was blood. These receptors all come from a young woman with Graves' hyperthyroidism. Both conserved end residues are part of each CDR3. D genes are given only for firm matches. The size entry is marked missing in some rows and otherwise reads once, few, many or a size class.

DNA,CDR3,J,V,length,size,D
TGTGCCAGCAGTCGAGGGCCAGGGCGCTACACCGGGGAGCTGTTTTTT,CASSRGPGRYTGELFF,TRBJ2-2,TRBV27,16,many,-
TGTGCCAGCAGCTTGGGAACAGGGACTCGACTGTTTTTT,CASSLGTGTRLFF,TRBJ1-4,TRBV5-5,13,few,-
TGTGCCAGCAGTGAAATCACTAGTCGGAACCAGTACTTC,CASSEITSRNQYF,TRBJ2-5,TRBV2,13,many,-
TGTGCCAGCAGTTTTGGCCAGGAAGAGACCCAGTACTTC,CASSFGQEETQYF,TRBJ2-5,TRBV12-3/TRBV12-4,13,many,-
TGTGCCAGTAGTATCCGCAGCGACGACAGGGTCAGAAGCAATCAGCCCCAGCATTTT,CASSIRSDDRVRSNQPQHF,TRBJ1-5,TRBV19,19,-,TRBD1
TGCAGTGCTAGGAGGACTAGCGGGAGGGGTAGCACAGATACGCAGTATTTT,CSARRTSGRGSTDTQYF,TRBJ2-3,TRBV20-1,17,many,TRBD2
TGTGCCAGCAGCCTCGTTGGTGCAGTGGGTGAGACCCAGTACTTC,CASSLVGAVGETQYF,TRBJ2-5,TRBV7-3,15,many,-
TGTGCCAGTAATTTCGGGGAGGGCTCACCCCTCCACTTT,CASNFGEGSPLHF,TRBJ1-6,TRBV19,13,-,-
TGTGCCAGCTCAGAGAGACAGGGCTATGGCTACACCTTC,CASSERQGYGYTF,TRBJ1-2,TRBV18,13,many,TRBD1
TGTGCCAGCAGCTCCCGATATTCGTATCAGCCCCAGCATTTT,CASSSRYSYQPQHF,TRBJ1-5,TRBV5-6,14,many,-
TGTGCCAGCAGCTTGTCCGGGACCGACGCCTACGAGCAGTACTTC,CASSLSGTDAYEQYF,TRBJ2-7,TRBV7-2,15,many,-
TGCAGTGCTAGAGCTACTAGCGGGAAAGCATACAATGAGCAGTTCTTC,CSARATSGKAYNEQFF,TRBJ2-1,TRBV20-1,16,many,TRBD2
TGTACCATCATAGCGGGAAGGGGGGAGACCCAGTACTTC,CTIIAGRGETQYF,TRBJ2-5,TRBV28,13,-,TRBD2
TGTGCCAGCAGCCCCCCCCCTGCTGGGGCCAACGTCCTGACTTTC,CASSPPPAGANVLTF,TRBJ2-6,TRBV27,15,-,-
TGCGCCAGCAGCACAGGGGGCTACGAGCAGTACTTC,CASSTGGYEQYF,TRBJ2-7,TRBV5-1,12,many,TRBD1
TGCGCCAGCAGCTTGGCCTACGGGACCGGCTACACCTTC,CASSLAYGTGYTF,TRBJ1-2,TRBV5-1,13,-,-
TGTGCCAGCAGCTTAGGTTCTAGTGTGGACAGGGGGCCCCACTTCTATGGCTACACCTTC,CASSLGSSVDRGPHFYGYTF,TRBJ1-2,TRBV7-9,20,-,TRBD1
TGCGCCAGCAGCCAGTCTTGGGGCTCCTACGAGCAGTACTTC,CASSQSWGSYEQYF,TRBJ2-7,TRBV4-1,14,few,-
TGCGCCAGCAGCTTGGCCGGTCAGGGCAATCAGCCCCAGCATTTT,CASSLAGQGNQPQHF,TRBJ1-5,TRBV5-1,15,few,-
TGTGCCAGCAGTTTTGTTGCGGGAGGTAAAGACGAGCAGTACTTC,CASSFVAGGKDEQYF,TRBJ2-7,TRBV28,15,-,TRBD2
TGTGCCAGCAACCGACAGAGGAGCTCCTACGAGCAGTACTTC,CASNRQRSSYEQYF,TRBJ2-7,TRBV12-3/TRBV12-4,14,many,-
TGCAGTGCTAGGTTGGGTAACGGTCAGCCCCAGCATTTT,CSARLGNGQPQHF,TRBJ1-5,TRBV20-1,13,many,-
TGTGCTAGTGGTACGGGGGGCCTGACCTACGAGCAGTACTTC,CASGTGGLTYEQYF,TRBJ2-7,TRBV12-5,14,-,-
TGTGCCAGCAGGAAACAGGGCCTCGGGAAGACCCAGTACTTC,CASRKQGLGKTQYF,TRBJ2-5,TRBV12-3/TRBV12-4,14,many,-
TGTGCCAGCAGCTTACAGAGTTATGAAAAACTGTTTTTT,CASSLQSYEKLFF,TRBJ1-4,TRBV7-9,13,many,-
TGTGCCAGCAGCTTCCAGGGGCCACGCTACACAGATACGCAGTATTTT,CASSFQGPRYTDTQYF,TRBJ2-3,TRBV7-9,16,once,-